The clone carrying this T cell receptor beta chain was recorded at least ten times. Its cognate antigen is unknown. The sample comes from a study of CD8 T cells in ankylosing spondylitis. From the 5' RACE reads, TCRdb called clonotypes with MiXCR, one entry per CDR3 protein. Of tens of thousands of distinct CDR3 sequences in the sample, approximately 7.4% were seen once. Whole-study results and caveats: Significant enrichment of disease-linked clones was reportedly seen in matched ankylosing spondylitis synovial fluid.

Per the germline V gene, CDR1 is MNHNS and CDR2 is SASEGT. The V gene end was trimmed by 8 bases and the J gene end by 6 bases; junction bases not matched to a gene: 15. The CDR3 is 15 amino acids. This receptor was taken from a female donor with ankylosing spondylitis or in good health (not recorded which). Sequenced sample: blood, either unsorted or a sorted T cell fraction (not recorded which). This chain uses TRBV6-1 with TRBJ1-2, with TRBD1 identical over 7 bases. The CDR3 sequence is CASGNTGAPSNGYTF. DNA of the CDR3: TGTGCCAGCGGTAATACAGGGGCACCGTCTAATGGCTACACCTTC.